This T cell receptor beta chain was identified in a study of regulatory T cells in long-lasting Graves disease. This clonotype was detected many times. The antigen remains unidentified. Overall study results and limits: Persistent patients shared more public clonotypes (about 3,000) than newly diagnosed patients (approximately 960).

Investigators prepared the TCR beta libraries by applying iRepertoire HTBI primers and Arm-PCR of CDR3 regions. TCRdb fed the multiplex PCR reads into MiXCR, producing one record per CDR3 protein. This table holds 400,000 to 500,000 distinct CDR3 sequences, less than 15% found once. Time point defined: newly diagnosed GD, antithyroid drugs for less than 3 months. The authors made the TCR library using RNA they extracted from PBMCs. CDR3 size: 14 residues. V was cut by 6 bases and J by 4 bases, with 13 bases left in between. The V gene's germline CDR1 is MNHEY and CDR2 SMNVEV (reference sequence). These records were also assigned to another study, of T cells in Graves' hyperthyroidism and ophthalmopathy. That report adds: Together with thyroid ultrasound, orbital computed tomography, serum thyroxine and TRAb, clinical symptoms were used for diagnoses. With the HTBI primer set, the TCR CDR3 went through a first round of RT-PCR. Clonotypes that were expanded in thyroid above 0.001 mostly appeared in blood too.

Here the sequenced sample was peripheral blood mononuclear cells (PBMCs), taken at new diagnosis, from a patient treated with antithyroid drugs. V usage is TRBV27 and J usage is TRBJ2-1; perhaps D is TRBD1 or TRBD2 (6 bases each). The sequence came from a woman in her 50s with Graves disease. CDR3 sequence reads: CASSGGDYYNEQFF. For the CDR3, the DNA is TGTGCCAGCAGCGGGGGCGACTATTACAATGAGCAGTTCTTC.